These T cell receptor beta chains were read from a single sample in a study of blood T cells in healthy people across ages. TCRdb redid the calling of the 5' RACE reads with MiXCR, one entry per CDR3 protein. The sample shows 1.5 million to 2 million distinct CDR3 sequences, 28% of them seen only once. Material: blood. The receptors stem from a woman aged 25 to 39 in good health. Both conserved end residues are part of each CDR3. The order of the fields is V gene, clone size, D gene, CDR3 length, J gene, CDR3 DNA, CDR3 protein. The D gene is left open where the match is weak. Clone size is given for some rows only: seen once, a few or many times, or a class if the clone is expanded.

>TRBV29-1|many|TRBD1|14|TRBJ2-3
TGCAGCGTCGAAAACGACAGGGCCACAGATACGCAGTATTTT
CSVENDRATDTQYF
>TRBV7-3|.|.|14|TRBJ2-5
TGTGCCAGCAGTTCCCAGACAGGGAGGTATGAGCAGTACTTC
CASSSQTGRYEQYF
>TRBV20-1|.|.|17|TRBJ2-3
TGCAGTGCTAGAGGACGGGAGAACAGAACCAACACAGATACGCAGTATTTT
CSARGRENRTNTDTQYF
>TRBV6-6|.|.|14|TRBJ2-5
TGTGCCAGCAGTTACTCTTCAGGGTGCGAGACCCAGTACTTC
CASSYSSGCETQYF
>TRBV4-3|.|.|15|TRBJ1-2
TGCGCCAGCAGCCACCAGATGGGGGGGGCCTATGGCTACACCTTC
CASSHQMGGAYGYTF
>TRBV14|.|.|15|TRBJ2-1
TGTGCCAGCAGCCTCTCCGGTACAGAACTGAATGAGCAGTTCTTC
CASSLSGTELNEQFF
>TRBV7-9|.|.|12|TRBJ1-2
TGTGCCAGCAGCTACGCTAACTATGGCTACACCTTC
CASSYANYGYTF
>TRBV7-3|many|.|13|TRBJ2-3
TGTGCCAGCAGCTTAGGGGGTGCGAATACGCAGTATTTT
CASSLGGANTQYF
>TRBV6-5|few|TRBD1|16|TRBJ2-3
TGTGCCAGCACCGACGCTGGGACAGGGTCGACAGATACGCAGTATTTT
CASTDAGTGSTDTQYF
>TRBV12-3/TRBV12-4|.|TRBD1|15|TRBJ2-3
TGTGCCTGCAGTGGGACAGGGGGGAGCACAGATACGCAGTATTTT
CACSGTGGSTDTQYF
>TRBV24-1|few|TRBD1|15|TRBJ2-3
TGTGCCACCAGTGATCCAGGGACAGGCACAGATACGCAGTATTTT
CATSDPGTGTDTQYF
>TRBV12-5|.|TRBD1|14|TRBJ1-2
TGTGCTAGTGGTTCGGGAGGGACAGCCTATGGCTACACCTTC
CASGSGGTAYGYTF
>TRBV7-6|many|.|17|TRBJ2-6
TGTGCCAGCAGCTTACGGGGTCCCAGCTCTGGGGCCAACGTCCTGACTTTC
CASSLRGPSSGANVLTF
>TRBV12-3/TRBV12-4|.|TRBD1|14|TRBJ1-4
TGTGCCAGCAGTCATGCGGGACAGAATGAAAAACTGTTTTTT
CASSHAGQNEKLFF
>TRBV7-9|many|TRBD1|15|TRBJ2-7
TGTGCCAGCAGCTTGGGGACACAGGGGACCTACGAGCAGTACTTC
CASSLGTQGTYEQYF
>TRBV20-1|few|.|19|TRBJ2-3
TGCAGTGCTAGAGATCGTCCGGTGTGGGATGGCCTCCATGCATATACGCAGTATTTT
CSARDRPVWDGLHAYTQYF
>TRBV12-5|few|TRBD1|15|TRBJ2-3
TGTGCTAGTGGTTCGCGACAGGGTTACACAGATACGCAGTATTTT
CASGSRQGYTDTQYF
>TRBV6-6|.|.|15|TRBJ2-7
TGTGCCAGCAGTTCGTCACTGGAAACCTACAATGAGCAGTACTTC
CASSSSLETYNEQYF
>TRBV3-1|few|.|12|TRBJ2-1
TGTGCCAGCAGCCAAGGGTCCGCTGAGCAGTTCTTC
CASSQGSAEQFF
>TRBV6-1|.|.|14|TRBJ2-1
TGTGCCAACAGTCTAGAACAGGGTGGAGGAGAGCAGTTCTTC
CANSLEQGGGEQFF
>TRBV10-3|many|.|13|TRBJ2-7
TGTGCCATCAGTATTGACAGAACCTACGAGCAGTACTTC
CAISIDRTYEQYF
>TRBV21-1|few|.|17|TRBJ2-1
TGTGCCAGCAGCGCACCGGCCATAGCGGAGGTCTACAATGAGCAGTTCTTC
CASSAPAIAEVYNEQFF
>TRBV6-2/TRBV6-3|.|TRBD1|13|TRBJ2-1
TGTGCCAGCAGCACCGGGACAGGGGGGGAGCAGTTCTTC
CASSTGTGGEQFF
>TRBV29-1|.|.|11|TRBJ1-2
TGCAGCGTTGTGCAGGGTGAAGGCTACACCTTC
CSVVQGEGYTF
>TRBV2|few|TRBD1|14|TRBJ1-1
TGTGCCAGCCTCAGGGACAGCCACAACACTGAAGCTTTCTTT
CASLRDSHNTEAFF
>TRBV12-3/TRBV12-4|few|TRBD1|15|TRBJ2-5
TGTGCCAGCAGTTTCACAGGGGACCCTTGGGAGACCCAGTACTTC
CASSFTGDPWETQYF
>TRBV4-3|few|.|16|TRBJ2-2
TGCGCCAGCAGCCAAGATTTTCCACAGGGTTCCGGGGAGCTGTTTTTT
CASSQDFPQGSGELFF
>TRBV28|.|TRBD1|14|TRBJ2-5
TGTGCCAGTAGCTGGGGACAGGGAACTGTCAGGCAGTACTTC
CASSWGQGTVRQYF
>TRBV12-3/TRBV12-4|few|TRBD2|16|TRBJ2-3
TGTGCCAGCAGTTTACTAGCGGGGGGGCGTACAGATACGCAGTATTTT
CASSLLAGGRTDTQYF
>TRBV29-1|few|TRBD1|13|TRBJ2-7
TGCAGCGTACGGGACAGGGATTACTACGAGCAGTACTTC
CSVRDRDYYEQYF
>TRBV7-2|.|.|11|TRBJ2-7
TGTGCCAGCAGCTTCGGGAACGAGCAGCACTTC
CASSFGNEQHF
>TRBV7-9|.|TRBD1|18|TRBJ1-5
TGTGCCAGCAGTTCTCATGACACGCGAGACAGGGGAAATCAGCCCCAGCATTTT
CASSSHDTRDRGNQPQHF
>TRBV7-2|.|TRBD2|18|TRBJ2-5
TGTGCCAGCAGACCATCTATCGGGAGGGGGGGGGTTGTGGGGACCCAGTACTTC
CASRPSIGRGGVVGTQYF
>TRBV9|once|.|14|TRBJ2-1
TGTGCCAGCAGCGATCGAGTGCTGGGCAATGAGCAGCTCTTC
CASSDRVLGNEQLF
>TRBV5-1|.|TRBD1|17|TRBJ1-1
TGCGCCAGCAGCCCCGATCTCGGACAGGGCGGGAACACTGAAGCTTTCTTT
CASSPDLGQGGNTEAFF
>TRBV6-2/TRBV6-3|many|.|11|TRBJ2-3
TGTGCCAGCAGTTACCCAGATACGCAGTATTTT
CASSYPDTQYF
>TRBV7-9|.|.|14|TRBJ2-7
TGTACCAGCAGCTACGGGACTCACCCCTACGAGCAGTACTTC
CTSSYGTHPYEQYF
>TRBV27|many|.|13|TRBJ1-2
TGTGCCAGCGGGCAGTGGCAGGGCTATGGCTACACCTTC
CASGQWQGYGYTF
>TRBV29-1|few|.|11|TRBJ1-2
TGCAGCGTTCCGGACCCCTATGGCTACACCTTC
CSVPDPYGYTF